A selection of T cell receptor beta chains follows, all from one sample in a study of identical twins. From the 5' RACE reads, TCRdb called clonotypes with MiXCR, one entry per CDR3 protein. Here the sample spans around 550,000 distinct CDR3 sequences, roughly 15% being singletons. This sample also appeared in a second study, on yellow fever vaccine responses in identical twins.

The sample comprised CD4+ T cells sorted from blood. The receptors were gathered from a woman under 30 in good health. CDR3s include the opening cysteine and the closing phenylalanine or tryptophan. The D gene is left open where the match is weak. The size field is filled for only some rows; it gives once, few, many or a size class.

length: 13; J: TRBJ1-5; D: NA; V: TRBV24-1; size: few; CDR3: CATRGGVNQPQHF; DNA: TGTGCCACAAGGGGAGGGGTCAATCAGCCCCAGCATTTT
length: 14; J: TRBJ2-3; D: NA; V: TRBV5-1; size: many; CDR3: CASSLGAASDTQYF; DNA: TGCGCCAGCAGCTTAGGTGCTGCTTCAGATACGCAGTATTTT
length: 14; J: TRBJ2-2; D: NA; V: TRBV19; size: NA; CDR3: CASSSRGGAGELFF; DNA: TGTGCCAGTAGTTCTCGAGGAGGGGCCGGGGAGCTGTTTTTT
length: 13; J: TRBJ1-2; D: NA; V: TRBV24-1; size: NA; CDR3: CATSDGPAWGYTF; DNA: TGTGCCACCAGTGACGGACCGGCGTGGGGCTACACCTTC
length: 15; J: TRBJ1-1; D: NA; V: TRBV28; size: NA; CDR3: CASSLDSAGDTEAFF; DNA: TGTGCCAGCAGCCTCGACAGCGCTGGGGACACTGAAGCTTTCTTT
length: 16; J: TRBJ1-1; D: TRBD1; V: TRBV5-1; size: many; CDR3: CASSLQVGQPNTEAFF; DNA: TGCGCCAGCAGCTTGCAGGTGGGACAGCCGAACACTGAAGCTTTCTTT
length: 12; J: TRBJ2-1; D: NA; V: TRBV20-1; size: NA; CDR3: CSVTTTRGEQFF; DNA: TGCAGTGTAACAACAACCCGGGGAGAGCAGTTCTTC
length: 15; J: TRBJ2-5; D: NA; V: TRBV20-1; size: NA; CDR3: CSAFNPADSWETQYF; DNA: TGCAGTGCCTTCAACCCCGCCGACAGTTGGGAGACCCAGTACTTC
length: 17; J: TRBJ2-1; D: TRBD2; V: TRBV4-1; size: few; CDR3: CASSQDTQTSGAAEQFF; DNA: TGCGCCAGCAGCCAAGATACCCAGACTAGCGGGGCTGCTGAGCAGTTCTTC
length: 17; J: TRBJ2-1; D: TRBD1; V: TRBV24-1; size: NA; CDR3: CATSAVPGTGAYNEQFF; DNA: TGTGCCACCAGTGCCGTGCCCGGGACAGGGGCCTACAATGAGCAGTTCTTC
length: 14; J: TRBJ1-4; D: NA; V: TRBV27; size: NA; CDR3: CASSPGPLGEKLFF; DNA: TGTGCCAGCAGCCCGGGGCCCCTGGGTGAAAAACTGTTTTTT
length: 15; J: TRBJ1-2; D: NA; V: TRBV12-3/TRBV12-4; size: few; CDR3: CASSPLLYGGRGYTF; DNA: TGTGCCAGCAGTCCCTTGCTATACGGGGGAAGAGGCTACACCTTC
length: 14; J: TRBJ2-2; D: NA; V: TRBV12-3/TRBV12-4; size: few; CDR3: CASSSGLFTGELFF; DNA: TGTGCCAGCAGCTCGGGACTTTTCACCGGGGAGCTGTTTTTT
length: 15; J: TRBJ2-3; D: TRBD2; V: TRBV12-3/TRBV12-4; size: NA; CDR3: CASSQSGGFADTQYF; DNA: TGTGCCAGCAGCCAAAGCGGGGGGTTCGCAGATACGCAGTATTTT
length: 13; J: TRBJ2-7; D: TRBD2; V: TRBV10-3; size: NA; CDR3: CATTSGSGYEQYF; DNA: TGTGCCACAACTAGCGGGAGTGGGTACGAGCAGTACTTC
length: 16; J: TRBJ2-5; D: NA; V: TRBV5-1; size: few; CDR3: CASSLAAVGGPETQYF; DNA: TGCGCCAGCAGCTTGGCCGCAGTGGGGGGCCCGGAGACCCAGTACTTC
length: 15; J: TRBJ2-7; D: TRBD1; V: TRBV29-1; size: many; CDR3: CSVEDRDRGTYEQYF; DNA: TGCAGCGTTGAAGATCGGGACAGGGGTACCTACGAGCAGTACTTC
length: 16; J: TRBJ2-1; D: NA; V: TRBV7-9; size: NA; CDR3: CASSLATSSLMNEQFF; DNA: TGTGCCAGCAGCTTAGCGACGTCTAGTTTGATGAATGAGCAGTTCTTC
length: 13; J: TRBJ2-2; D: NA; V: TRBV6-2/TRBV6-3; size: few; CDR3: CASSNRATGELFF; DNA: TGTGCCAGCAGTAACAGGGCCACCGGGGAGCTGTTTTTT
length: 12; J: TRBJ1-2; D: NA; V: TRBV3-1; size: NA; CDR3: CASRLGDYGYTF; DNA: TGTGCCAGCAGGCTGGGAGACTACGGCTACACCTTC
length: 16; J: TRBJ2-3; D: NA; V: TRBV4-1; size: few; CDR3: CASSQDSGSHTDTQYF; DNA: TGCGCCAGCAGCCAAGATAGTGGCAGCCACACAGATACGCAGTATTTT
length: 15; J: TRBJ2-7; D: TRBD2; V: TRBV5-1; size: NA; CDR3: CASRRTTGGPGEQYF; DNA: TGCGCCAGCAGGCGGACGACGGGAGGGCCGGGAGAGCAGTACTTC
length: 16; J: TRBJ1-3; D: TRBD1; V: TRBV3-1; size: few; CDR3: CASSRLGQGEGNTIYF; DNA: TGTGCCAGCAGCCGATTGGGACAGGGGGAAGGAAACACCATATATTTT
length: 14; J: TRBJ1-3; D: TRBD1; V: TRBV20-1; size: NA; CDR3: CSANEGAFGNTIYF; DNA: TGCAGTGCTAACGAGGGGGCATTTGGAAACACCATATATTTT
length: 15; J: TRBJ2-7; D: NA; V: TRBV7-9; size: NA; CDR3: CASSFPGKLSYEQYF; DNA: TGTGCCAGCAGCTTTCCGGGAAAACTCTCCTACGAGCAGTACTTC
length: 16; J: TRBJ2-2; D: TRBD2; V: TRBV20-1; size: NA; CDR3: CSASPSGSLNTGELFF; DNA: TGCAGTGCTAGTCCTAGCGGGAGCCTGAACACCGGGGAGCTGTTTTTT